This T cell receptor beta chain was recorded in a study of control samples from healthy donors and cancer patients. TCRdb's copy holds only in-frame clones and misses some; the assay was immunoSEQ multiplex PCR. The data show roughly 130,000 clones, approximately 92% seen once. Germline V gene sequence: CDR1 SGHDN, CDR2 FVKESK. V dropped 5 bases and J dropped 4 bases, with 8 bases sitting between them. This CDR3 contains 12 residues. The receptor's source is a man aged 18 to 35 in good health. Sequenced input: blood. The V and J genes are TRBV14 and TRBJ1-2; D is unclear. The CDR3 region is CASSNQAYGYTF. CDR3 coding DNA: TGTGCCAGCAGCAACCAGGCCTATGGCTACACCTTC.